This T cell receptor (beta chain) came from a study of T cells after posttransplantation cyclophosphamide. Details on this clone: The target antigen is unknown.

Study conclusions and caveats: Later blood repertoires were often dominated by clones from the donor CD8+ memory compartment. Recipient CMV seropositivity and CMV reactivation strongly tracked TRB clonality.

Busulfan-fludarabine conditioning, marrow transplant, and cyclophosphamide on days +3 and +4 were administered. The data were produced by immunoSEQ multiplex PCR, yet TCRdb's version contains in-frame clones alone and is incomplete. The table includes a few thousand clones, less than 80% detected once. The receptor was isolated from a male patient aged 45-60 years who received an allogeneic stem cell transplant from a related donor and was CMV-positive. Some T cells may be the graft donor's. The specimen comprised PBMCs, sampled around five weeks after a stem cell transplant with posttransplant cyclophosphamide.

CDR3 residues: CASSAFQGNPGYTF. The CDR3 coding sequence is TGTGCCAGCAGCGCCTTTCAGGGGAATCCTGGCTACACCTTC. The gene calls are TRBV9 and TRBJ1-2; maybe TRBD1 (6 bases). The CDR3 length is 14 residues. With 3 bases removed from V and 7 bases from J, the gap between germline ends came to 16 bases. From germline, CDR1 is SGDLS and CDR2 YYNGEE.